One sample yielded the 10 T cell receptor beta chains listed below, sequenced in a study of T-cell memory formation after mild COVID-19. One entry per CDR3 protein results from TCRdb running MiXCR on the 5' RACE reads. The sample consists of 250,000 or so distinct CDR3 sequences, roughly 18% of them appearing once. Sequenced: PBMCs or a T cell subset sorted from them (not recorded which). These TCRs come from a man aged 18 to 29 who had mild COVID-19 (a few samples of this study predate the infection). Cell type and time point are not known.

The V call is TRBV7-9, the J call TRBJ2-5; D uncertain. The CDR3 runs to 12 residues. The germline gives CDR1 SEHNR, CDR2 FQNEAQ (reference sequence). Between the trimmed V and J ends, which lost 6 bases and 4 bases, there was a span of 9 bases. In DNA form, the CDR3 reads TGTGCCAGCAGTTCGGTTATAGAGACCCAGTACTTC. This encodes CASSSVIETQYF.

The gene calls are TRBV20-1 and TRBJ1-1; D is unclear. Germline values: CDR1 DFQATT, CDR2 SNEGSKA (reference sequence). The CDR3 consists of 11 residues. Trimming took off 3 bases at V and 6 bases at J, with 8 bases between the two ends. The CDR3 reads CSASIFAEAFF. The CDR3 DNA is TGCAGTGCTAGTATTTTCGCTGAAGCTTTCTTT.

The V gene is TRBV18, the J gene TRBJ1-5, with 10 bases matching TRBD1. Germline CDR1 and CDR2: KGHSH and LQKENI. Trimming at V came to 2 bases and at J to 12 bases, leaving 4 bases not matched to a gene. The CDR3 has 13 amino acids. The CDR3 DNA reads as TGTGCCAGCTCACCAACCGGGACAGGGGACCAGCATTTT. Translated: CASSPTGTGDQHF.

The chain links TRBV7-8 to TRBJ1-2; 8 nucleotides agree with TRBD1. Germline V gene data show CDR1 as SGHVS and CDR2 as FQNEAQ. The CDR3 is 15 amino acids. The V gene end was trimmed by 4 bases and the J gene end by 3 bases; junction bases not matched to a gene: 7. The CDR3 nucleotides read TGTGCCAGCAGCTCGCGACAGGGGTTTCACTATGGCTACACCTTC. This sequence encodes CASSSRQGFHYGYTF.

This clonotype has a handful of counts. The J gene is TRBJ1-6, the V gene TRBV20-1; D possibly corresponds to TRBD1 (6 bases). There are 17 residues in the CDR3. Between the trimmed V and J ends, which lost 5 bases and 3 bases, there was a span of 20 bases. Looked up from germline, CDR1 is DFQATT and CDR2 is SNEGSKA (reference sequence). The CDR3 nucleotides are TGCAGTGCTGCCGGACAGCGTACCCGTTTCTATAATTCACCCCTCCACTTT. It encodes CSAAGQRTRFYNSPLHF.

V gene TRBV2 combines with J gene TRBJ2-3; 9 bases match TRBD2. Germline trimming cut 1 base from V and 3 bases from J; bases unmatched to any gene: 2. Germline CDR1 is SNHLY and CDR2 is FYNNEI. This CDR3 has 15 amino acids. The CDR3 loop is CASSEGGGATDTQYF. The DNA for the CDR3 is TGTGCCAGCAGTGAAGGCGGGGGGGCAACAGATACGCAGTATTTT. Supplemented by reference TRBV2 and TRBJ2-3, the full variable domain reads EPEVTQTPSHQVTQMGQEVILRCVPISNHLYFYWYRQILGQKVEFLVSFYNNEISEKSEIFDDQFSVERPDGSNFTLKIRSTKLEDSAMYFCASSEGGGATDTQYFGPGTRLTVL.

The rearrangement joins TRBV27 to TRBJ2-1, with TRBD2 identical over 11 bases. Germline V CDR1 and CDR2: MNHEY, SMNVEV (reference sequence). The CDR3 covers 14 residues. Trimming took 6 bases from V and 5 from J; bases not matched to a gene: 3. CDR3 bases: TGTGCCAGCAGCCCTAGCGGGGGGAACAATGAGCAGTTCTTC. This sequence encodes CASSPSGGNNEQFF.

The rearrangement joins TRBV7-2 to TRBJ2-1; D might be TRBD1 (5 bases). The CDR3 length is 13 residues. Germline-derived CDR1 and CDR2 are SGHTA and FQGNSA. The V gene lost 5 bases and the J gene lost 7 bases, with 12 bases spanning the gap. The CDR3 loop is CASSPGQPNEQFF. The DNA of the CDR3 is TGTGCCAGCAGCCCCGGACAACCAAATGAGCAGTTCTTC. Looking up the rest from reference TRBV7-2 and TRBJ2-1 gives the full variable domain: GAGVSQSPSNKVTEKGKDVELRCDPISGHTALYWYRQSLGQGLEFLIYFQGNSAPDKSGLPSDRFSAERTGGSVSTLTIQRTQQEDSAVYLCASSPGQPNEQFFGPGTRLTVL.

This clonotype was observed a few times. The chain joins TRBV18 to TRBJ1-5, with 8 positions matching TRBD1. The CDR3 consists of 15 residues. Germline V lookup: CDR1 KGHSH, CDR2 LQKENI. With 2 bases clipped from V and 7 bases from J, the junction kept 7 bases outside the gene matches. The CDR3 nucleotides read TGTGCCAGCTCACCAGGGCAGGGGGCTGGACAGCCCCAGCATTTT. Translation gives CASSPGQGAGQPQHF.

This clonotype was seen repeatedly, ten times or more. The chain has TRBV6-2 or TRBV6-3 and TRBJ1-1, with D uncertain. Trimming took 6 bases from V and 1 from J, leaving 9 bases between them. CDR1 and CDR2 (germline): MNHEY, SVGEGT. This CDR3 contains 13 residues. The DNA for the CDR3 is TGTGCCAGCAGCTTTAGCAAGAACACTGAAGCTTTCTTT. It yields the protein CASSFSKNTEAFF.